This entry lists 23 T cell receptor beta chains sequenced from one sample in a study of identical twins' blood T cells. TCRdb reprocessed the 5' RACE reads via MiXCR and lists one record per CDR3 protein. The repertoire holds roughly 380,000 distinct CDR3 sequences, with 25% to 35% as singletons. Material: PBMCs. The receptors originated from a woman between 18 and 50 years old in good health.

The rearrangement links TRBV20-1 to TRBJ1-5, with D unclear. The CDR3 runs 15 residues. V was pared by 3 bases and J by 0 bases, with 12 bases between. Germline CDR1 and CDR2: DFQATT and SNEGSKA (reference sequence). CDR3: CSASLSAYSNQPQHF. CDR3 DNA: TGCAGTGCTAGCCTCTCAGCGTATAGCAATCAGCCCCAGCATTTT.

The chain employs TRBV20-1 and TRBJ1-6, with D perhaps TRBD1 (5 bases). Germline V gives CDR1 DFQATT, CDR2 SNEGSKA (reference sequence). V was clipped by 1 base and J by 7 bases, with 11 bases between them. This CDR3 has 14 residues. The CDR3 reads CSARVGTRNSPLHF. The CDR3 coding sequence is TGCAGTGCTAGAGTCGGGACGAGGAATTCACCCCTCCACTTT.

Many counts were recorded for this clonotype. The chain recombines TRBV6-6 with TRBJ1-1, with D hard to call. Germline CDR1 reads MNHNY; CDR2 reads SVGAGI (reference sequence). V lost 8 bases and J lost 4, with 8 bases in between. The CDR3 is 11 residues long. As DNA, the CDR3 is TGTGCCAGCGGGAAGTTCACTGAAGCTTTCTTT. The encoded protein is CASGKFTEAFF.

To note about this clonotype: Since a much larger clone is just one base distant, this may be a read error. This sequence joins TRBV29-1 and TRBJ1-3; D possibly corresponds to TRBD1 (5 bases). Germline V lookup: CDR1 SQVTM, CDR2 ANQGSEA. CDR3 length: 14 residues. CDR3 protein: CSVETWDSGNAIYF. The CDR3, as DNA: TGCAGCGTTGAAACCTGGGACTCTGGAAACGCCATATATTTT.

This clonotype has more than one count but fewer than ten. The chain recombines TRBV19 with TRBJ1-1; unclear D gene. The CDR3 loop spans 13 amino acids. V gave up 8 bases and J gave up 3 bases, with 13 bases separating them. Germline CDR1 LNHDA, CDR2 SQIVND (reference sequence). The chain's CDR3 is CASRHGSHTEAFF. CDR3 DNA: TGTGCCAGTCGGCACGGGAGTCACACTGAAGCTTTCTTT.

This clonotype was picked up a small number of times. The chain is built from TRBV6-2 or TRBV6-3 and TRBJ1-1, with 7 positions matching TRBD1. This CDR3 region has 14 residues. CDR1 and CDR2 from the germline V gene are MNHEY and SVGEGT. The trim removed 2 bases at V and 1 base at J, leaving 1 base unmatched. The CDR3 sequence is CASSYRGPNTEAFF. CDR3 coding DNA: TGTGCCAGCAGTTACAGGGGGCCGAACACTGAAGCTTTCTTT.

The CDR3 protein is CASIPRFKGNQPQHF. As DNA, the CDR3 is TGTGCCAGCATCCCCAGGTTTAAGGGCAATCAGCCCCAGCATTTT. The rearrangement joins TRBV28 to TRBJ1-5; unclear D gene. Germline values: CDR1 MDHEN, CDR2 SYDVKM. The V end was cut by 7 bases, the J end by 2 bases, with 15 bases between. CDR3 length: 15 residues. The variable domain in full, completed from reference TRBV28 and TRBJ1-5, reads DVKVTQSSRYLVKRTGEKVFLECVQDMDHENMFWYRQDPGLGLRLIYFSYDVKMKEKGDIPEGYSVSREKKERFSLILESASTNQTSMYLCASIPRFKGNQPQHFGDGTRLSIL.

This clonotype has more than one count but fewer than ten. The chain couples TRBV5-1 to TRBJ1-1, with D possibly TRBD1 on 5 matching bases. Germline CDR1 is SGHRS and CDR2 is YFSETQ. The CDR3 is 14 residues long. The germline V and J ends were trimmed by 6 bases and 2 bases, with 14 bases remaining between them. In DNA, the CDR3 is TGCGCCAGCACGTGGTCGGGACGAAACACTGAAGCTTTCTTT. Its translation is CASTWSGRNTEAFF.

This clonotype appeared a few times. The chain employs TRBV5-1 and TRBJ2-2; D is unclear. Germline V gene sequence: CDR1 SGHRS, CDR2 YFSETQ. Trimming removed 0 bases at V and 6 bases at J, with 9 bases between. The CDR3 is made up of 14 amino acids. This CDR3 reads CASSLETVAGELFF. Here the CDR3 DNA reads TGCGCCAGCAGCTTGGAGACTGTCGCCGGGGAGCTGTTTTTT.

V usage is TRBV20-1 and J usage is TRBJ1-2; D is unresolved. Germline V gives CDR1 DFQATT, CDR2 SNEGSKA (reference sequence). The V end lost 3 bases, the J end lost 5 bases, and 7 bases lay between the germline ends. This CDR3 contains 11 residues. The CDR3 is CSASNEYGYTF. The DNA of the CDR3 is TGCAGTGCTAGTAATGAATATGGCTACACCTTC.

Regarding this clonotype: This clone may be a read error of a much larger clone one base away. The V call is TRBV20-1, the J call TRBJ1-5; either TRBD1 or TRBD2 may supply D (5 bases each). The DNA end is more similar to TRBJ2-3, so the J call may be wrong. Looked up from germline, CDR1 is DFQATT and CDR2 is SNEGSKA (reference sequence). The CDR3 covers 13 residues. CDR3 amino acids: CSAGTVSNQPQYF. Here the CDR3 DNA reads TGCAGTGCAGGGACGGTAAGCAATCAGCCCCAGTATTTT.

The chain couples TRBV15 to TRBJ2-7; D is uncertain. V shed 8 bases and J shed 5 bases, with 22 bases lying between them. Germline-derived CDR1 and CDR2 are LNHNV and YYDKDF (reference sequence). This CDR3 region has 15 residues. CDR3 DNA: TGTGCCACCGGCAAGCTCAACCCCAAACAAGACGAGCAGTACTTC. It codes for CATGKLNPKQDEQYF.

This clonotype was observed a few times. V is TRBV27 and J is TRBJ1-5; TRBD1 might be the D (5 bases). V shed 5 bases and J shed 6 bases, with 17 bases lying between them. CDR3 length: 15 residues. Germline V lookup: CDR1 MNHEY, CDR2 SMNVEV (reference sequence). CDR3 sequence: CASSPIRGEVQPQHF. In nucleotides, the CDR3 is TGTGCCAGCAGTCCAATCCGGGGGGAGGTTCAGCCCCAGCATTTT.

At least ten counts were recorded for this clonotype. This chain connects TRBV7-9 to TRBJ1-5; no clear D gene. The germline gives CDR1 SEHNR, CDR2 FQNEAQ (reference sequence). The CDR3 spans 12 residues. V was shortened by 7 bases and J by 1 base, with 5 bases between the two germline ends. CDR3 region: CASTSSNQPQHF. The CDR3 DNA is TGTGCCAGCACTTCAAGCAATCAGCCCCAGCATTTT.

This clonotype was recorded a few times. The J gene is TRBJ2-1, the V gene TRBV20-1, with 8 bases identical to TRBD2. The CDR3 length is 16 residues. Germline loops: CDR1 DFQATT, CDR2 SNEGSKA (reference sequence). The junction had 4 bases not matched to a gene; V was cut back by 0 bases and J by 0 bases. The CDR3 DNA reads as TGCAGTGCTAGAGATTTAGCGGGGAGCTCCTACAATGAGCAGTTCTTC. As protein: CSARDLAGSSYNEQFF.

This clonotype was seen only a few times. This chain links TRBV7-9 with TRBJ1-1, with 8 bases fitting TRBD1. V shed 4 bases, J shed 0 bases, and the junction held 4 bases outside the gene matches. Germline CDR1 SEHNR, CDR2 FQNEAQ (reference sequence). The CDR3 is made up of 15 amino acids. CDR3 in amino acids: CASSSHRGVNTEAFF. The CDR3 region has the DNA TGTGCCAGCAGCTCGCACAGGGGGGTGAACACTGAAGCTTTCTTT. Variable domain in full (rest from reference TRBV7-9 and TRBJ1-1): DTGVSQNPRHKITKRGQNVTFRCDPISEHNRLYWYRQTLGQGPEFLTYFQNEAQLEKSRLLSDRFSAERPKGSFSTLEIQRTEQGDSAMYLCASSSHRGVNTEAFFGQGTRLTVV.

V usage is TRBV24-1 and J usage is TRBJ1-2, with D possibly being TRBD1 (5 bases). CDR3 length: 15 residues. Trimming stripped 9 bases from V and 5 bases from J, with 21 bases between. Germline CDR1 is KGHDR and CDR2 is SFDVKD. CDR3 nucleotides: TGTGCCACCGCCCCGGAGAGGGGCCTTCGGTATGGCTACACCTTC. It specifies CATAPERGLRYGYTF.

J is TRBJ2-3 and V is TRBV11-2; possibly TRBD2 for D (5 bases). Between the trimmed V and J ends, which lost 2 bases and 9 bases, there was a span of 12 bases. CDR1 and CDR2 from the germline V gene are SGHAT and FQNNGV. This CDR3 contains 13 residues. This CDR3 reads CASSLYGGETQYF. DNA for the CDR3: TGTGCCAGCAGCTTATACGGAGGAGAGACGCAGTATTTT.

This clonotype was picked up a small number of times. This rearrangement joins TRBV10-3 to TRBJ2-1; D ambiguous. From germline, CDR1 is ENHRY and CDR2 SYGVKD. There are 12 residues in the CDR3. V shed 3 bases and J shed 5 bases, with 5 bases lying between them. In DNA, the CDR3 is TGTGCCATCAGTGAAAGAAACAATGAGCAGTTCTTC. It yields the protein CAISERNNEQFF.

J is TRBJ2-1 and V is TRBV6-2 or TRBV6-3, with D uncertain. The germline V and J ends were trimmed by 2 bases and 5 bases, with 7 bases remaining between them. The CDR3 sequence is 13 residues long. Per germline, CDR1 MNHEY and CDR2 SVGEGT. The CDR3 DNA reads TGTGCCAGCAGTTACGGCAATAACAATGAGCAGTTCTTC. This gives the protein CASSYGNNNEQFF.

This clonotype was detected a few times. The V call is TRBV27, the J call TRBJ1-3; the D gene is possibly TRBD1 (5 bases). Per the germline V gene, CDR1 is MNHEY and CDR2 is SMNVEV (reference sequence). There are 13 residues in the CDR3. Trimming shortened V by 8 bases and J by 4 bases, and 12 bases separated the two germline ends. The CDR3 DNA follows: TGTGCCAGCCGCCGGGGCCCGGGAAACACCATATATTTT. Protein: CASRRGPGNTIYF.

This chain uses TRBV7-9 with TRBJ2-2; no firm D call. Looked up from germline, CDR1 is SEHNR and CDR2 is FQNEAQ (reference sequence). V shed 4 bases and J shed 0 bases, with 9 bases lying between them. This CDR3 has 15 amino acids. CDR3 loop: CASSSGYTNTGELFF. CDR3 DNA: TGTGCCAGCAGCTCGGGCTACACGAACACCGGGGAGCTGTTTTTT. Full variable domain (rest looked up from reference TRBV7-9 and TRBJ2-2): DTGVSQNPRHKITKRGQNVTFRCDPISEHNRLYWYRQTLGQGPEFLTYFQNEAQLEKSRLLSDRFSAERPKGSFSTLEIQRTEQGDSAMYLCASSSGYTNTGELFFGEGSRLTVL.

V usage is TRBV4-1 and J usage is TRBJ1-2; the D is unclear. The CDR3 runs to 15 residues. V lost 3 bases to trimming and J lost 4 bases, with 15 bases between them. Germline V CDR1 and CDR2: MGHRA, YSYEKL. CDR3 sequence reads: CASSQQVVTVYGYTF. CDR3 nucleotides: TGCGCCAGCAGCCAGCAAGTTGTGACGGTCTATGGCTACACCTTC.